These 30 T cell receptor beta chains were sequenced from one sample in a study of blood T cells in healthy people across ages. PCR was performed a second time for roughly 6 to 12 cycles using a sample-barcoded 5' primer and a J-beta primer mix. TCRdb redid the calling of the 5' RACE reads with MiXCR, one entry per CDR3 protein. The data contain around 1.1 million distinct CDR3 sequences, around two fifths of them singletons. The sequencing sample was made of blood. The receptors here all came from a man in his late teens or twenties in good health.

This clonotype was observed a handful of times. This chain links TRBV6-2 or TRBV6-3 with TRBJ1-1; D may be TRBD1 (6 bases). The CDR3 runs to 14 residues. Germline values: CDR1 MNHEY, CDR2 SVGEGT. V dropped 6 bases and J dropped 5 bases, with 16 bases sitting between them. Written as DNA, the CDR3 is TGTGCCAGCAGCCCCGGCTTCAGGGGAACTGAAGCTTTCTTT. This gives the protein CASSPGFRGTEAFF.

The table lists this clonotype with a count of one. Relative to the germline gene, one junction end is altered; a read error may explain this. The chain is built from TRBV18 and TRBJ2-3; D unclear. Germline-derived CDR1 and CDR2 are KGHSH and LQKENI. The CDR3 runs to 16 residues. The CDR3 coding sequence is TGTACCAGCTCACCACCGACGGCAGCTGGCACAGATACGCAGTATTTT. It is translated as CTSSPPTAAGTDTQYF.

The chain links TRBV3-1 to TRBJ1-1, with a tentative D call TRBD1 (5 bases). CDR1 is LGHDT and CDR2 is YNNKEL in the germline V gene (reference sequence). This CDR3 contains 15 residues. Trimming took off 8 bases at V and 0 bases at J, with 16 bases between the two ends. The CDR3 region is CASSGRGEMNTEAFF. The CDR3 region has the DNA TGTGCCAGCTCCGGGCGGGGGGAGATGAACACTGAAGCTTTCTTT.

This clonotype was counted ten times or more. The chain recombines TRBV20-1 with TRBJ1-2, with 7 bases matching TRBD1. From germline, CDR1 is DFQATT and CDR2 SNEGSKA (reference sequence). This CDR3 has 12 residues. Trimming took 5 bases from V and 3 from J; bases not matched to a gene: 3. CDR3 protein: CSARQGDYGYTF. CDR3 in DNA: TGCAGTGCTCGACAGGGCGACTATGGCTACACCTTC.

This clonotype was recorded a few times. The rearrangement joins TRBV13 to TRBJ2-1; 9 bases agree with TRBD2. CDR1 and CDR2 from the germline V gene are PRHDT and FYEKMQ (reference sequence). This CDR3 has 18 amino acids. The trim removed 5 bases at V and 0 bases at J, leaving 11 bases unmatched. CDR3 loop: CASSGSLAGSLSYNEQFF. The CDR3 bases are TGTGCCAGCAGCGGATCTCTAGCGGGATCCCTCTCCTACAATGAGCAGTTCTTC.

This clonotype came up many times. The V and J genes are TRBV7-9 and TRBJ1-2, with 7 bases identical to TRBD1. CDR1 SEHNR and CDR2 FQNEAQ come from the germline V gene (reference sequence). This CDR3 has 14 residues. V lost 4 bases to trimming and J lost 3 bases; unmatched junction nucleotides: 5. In DNA, the CDR3 is TGTGCCAGCAGCTCCGGGACAGATTACTATGGCTACACCTTC. Protein product: CASSSGTDYYGYTF.

This clonotype was seen a few times. This chain uses TRBV20-1 with TRBJ2-4, with 9 bases matching TRBD1. Matching the DNA end better, TRBJ2-7 makes the J call doubtful. Germline CDR1 is DFQATT and CDR2 is SNEGSKA (reference sequence). The CDR3 is 14 amino acids. The chain's CDR3 is CSASFGTGSYEQYF. The CDR3 DNA reads TGCAGTGCTAGTTTTGGGACAGGGTCCTACGAGCAGTACTTC.

This clonotype was seen more than once but under ten times. V gene TRBV12-3 or TRBV12-4 combines with J gene TRBJ1-6; D unresolved. The CDR3 is 14 amino acids. With 6 bases removed from V and 10 bases from J, the gap between germline ends came to 16 bases. The DNA of the CDR3 is TGTGCCAGCAGCTTGGACGCCCTGAGATCACCCCTCCACTTT. Its protein product is CASSLDALRSPLHF.

This clonotype turned up a few times. The CDR3 sequence: CASSPQGLSNQPQHF. The CDR3 DNA reads as TGTGCCAGCAGTCCCCAGGGACTTAGCAATCAGCCCCAGCATTTT. V is TRBV12-3 or TRBV12-4 and J is TRBJ1-5, with a possible D match to TRBD1 (5 bases). The CDR3 is 15 residues long. Trimming took 5 bases from V and 0 from J, leaving 11 bases between them.

The chain recombines TRBV7-9 with TRBJ1-3; 8 bases map to TRBD1. V lost 8 bases to trimming and J lost 7 bases; unmatched junction nucleotides: 19. Germline V gene data show CDR1 as SEHNR and CDR2 as FQNEAQ (reference sequence). CDR3 length: 17 residues. CDR3 loop: CASGIKAGGDLGNTIYF. CDR3 in DNA: TGTGCCAGCGGGATCAAGGCAGGGGGCGATCTCGGGAACACCATATATTTT.

This chain links TRBV6-2 or TRBV6-3 with TRBJ1-2; D is possibly TRBD1 (5 bases). With 6 bases removed from V and 4 bases from J, the gap between germline ends came to 18 bases. The length of the CDR3 is 15 residues. CDR1 and CDR2 (germline): MNHEY, SVGEGT. The CDR3 sequence is CASSQTGAGSYGYTF. CDR3 nucleotide sequence: TGTGCCAGCAGCCAAACAGGCGCGGGGAGCTATGGCTACACCTTC.

The rearrangement joins TRBV6-6 to TRBJ1-5, with unresolved D. Trimming shortened V by 6 bases and J by 0 bases, and 9 bases separated the two germline ends. The CDR3 contains 14 residues. In germline, CDR1 is MNHNY, CDR2 SVGAGI (reference sequence). In DNA, the CDR3 is TGTGCCAGCAGGGAAACAGATAGCAATCAGCCCCAGCATTTT. Translation: CASRETDSNQPQHF.

This clonotype was picked up a small number of times. The rearrangement joins TRBV4-2 to TRBJ2-3, with D possibly being TRBD1 (7 bases). This CDR3 has 15 amino acids. Germline V CDR1 and CDR2: LGHNA, YNFKEQ. The ends were cut back, 4 bases at V and 2 bases at J, with 13 bases in the middle. The CDR3 loop reads CASSPGDRDTDTQYF. For the CDR3, the DNA is TGTGCCAGCAGCCCGGGAGACAGGGACACAGATACGCAGTATTTT.

This clonotype appeared a few times. The chain has TRBV19 and TRBJ1-1; D gene unclear. The CDR3 sequence is 12 residues long. V was pared by 5 bases and J by 7 bases, with 11 bases between. The V gene's germline CDR1 is LNHDA and CDR2 SQIVND (reference sequence). CDR3 residues: CASSLMDGEAFF. The CDR3 region has the DNA TGTGCCAGTAGTCTTATGGACGGTGAAGCTTTCTTT.

V usage is TRBV5-4 and J usage is TRBJ2-3; D is possibly TRBD1 (5 bases). Germline V gives CDR1 SGHNT, CDR2 YYREEE (reference sequence). V lost 0 bases to trimming and J lost 5 bases, with 13 bases between them. The length of the CDR3 is 15 residues. CDR3 sequence: CASSLGIGQGDTQYF. The CDR3, as DNA: TGTGCCAGCAGCTTGGGAATCGGGCAGGGAGATACGCAGTATTTT.

This clonotype occurred a few times. One junction end does not reproduce the germline sequence, and a read error may be involved. The chain carries TRBV10-3 and TRBJ1-4; 9 positions match TRBD1. This CDR3 has 14 amino acids. From germline, CDR1 is ENHRY and CDR2 SYGVKD. CDR3 in DNA: TGCGCCACACGAAGGGACAGGGAGGATGAAAAACTGTTTTTT. This translates into CATRRDREDEKLFF.

This clonotype occurred a few times. The chain's CDR3 is CSARDHDSNQPQHF. The DNA of the CDR3 is TGCAGTGCTAGAGATCACGATAGCAATCAGCCCCAGCATTTT. The rearrangement joins TRBV20-1 to TRBJ1-5; no reliable D call. The CDR3 consists of 14 residues. V was shortened by 0 bases and J by 0 bases, with 6 bases between the two germline ends. Germline lookup yields CDR1 DFQATT and CDR2 SNEGSKA (reference sequence).

V is TRBV6-2 or TRBV6-3 and J is TRBJ2-6; no clear D gene. Germline loops: CDR1 MNHEY, CDR2 SVGEGT. The length of the CDR3 is 14 residues. The V gene lost 5 bases and the J gene lost 0 bases, with 5 bases spanning the gap. For the CDR3, the DNA is TGTGCCAGCAGTGCCCACTCTGGGGCCAACGTCCTGACTTTC. This sequence encodes CASSAHSGANVLTF.

The V and J genes are TRBV6-2 or TRBV6-3 and TRBJ2-7; D gene uncertain. CDR1 is MNHEY, CDR2 SVGEGT, per germline. The CDR3 sequence is 14 residues long. V dropped 2 bases and J dropped 0 bases, with 8 bases sitting between them. DNA of the CDR3: TGTGCCAGCAGTTACGCGGCAGACTCCTACGAGCAGTACTTC. Amino acid sequence: CASSYAADSYEQYF.

This chain joins TRBV7-2 and TRBJ2-7; D may be TRBD1 (6 bases). Trimming removed 1 base from V and 3 bases from J, with 13 bases in between. The CDR3 consists of 15 residues. From germline, CDR1 is SGHTA and CDR2 FQGNSA. The CDR3 DNA reads TGTGCCAGCAGCTTAGTCATTACCAGGGGCTACGAGCAGTACTTC. Translated: CASSLVITRGYEQYF.

Notes on this clonotype: A read error is possible here, since a much larger clone lies one base away. The rearrangement uses TRBV7-2 and TRBJ2-1; perhaps TRBD1 as D (6 bases). Germline V gives CDR1 SGHTA, CDR2 FQGNSA. Deletions cut 5 bases from V and 10 bases from J, with 18 bases between. The CDR3 spans 14 residues. As DNA, the CDR3 is TGTGCCAGCAGCGTAGATCCTGGGGGCTGGGAGCAGTTCTTC. It encodes CASSVDPGGWEQFF. The variable domain in full, with the rest retrieved from reference TRBV7-2 and TRBJ2-1, is GAGVSQSPSNKVTEKGKDVELRCDPISGHTALYWYRQSLGQGLEFLIYFQGNSAPDKSGLPSDRFSAERTGGSVSTLTIQRTQQEDSAVYLCASSVDPGGWEQFFGPGTRLTVL.

The chain couples TRBV11-3 to TRBJ2-3, with a possible D match to TRBD1 (5 bases). The germline V gene encodes CDR1 SGHNT and CDR2 YENEEA. This CDR3 contains 14 residues. The V end was cut by 0 bases, the J end by 10 bases, with 14 bases between. CDR3 protein: CASSLDFRADAQYF. DNA for the CDR3: TGTGCCAGCAGCTTAGATTTCAGGGCGGATGCGCAGTATTTT.

Ten or more counts support this clonotype. The chain carries TRBV12-3 or TRBV12-4 and TRBJ2-1, with TRBD1 as a possible D gene (5 bases). V gave up 6 bases and J gave up 5 bases, with 8 bases separating them. The CDR3 spans 12 residues. The CDR3 spells CASRPTDNEQFF. DNA of the CDR3: TGTGCCAGCAGACCGACAGACAATGAGCAGTTCTTC.

This clonotype was counted between two and nine times. The rearrangement uses TRBV13 and TRBJ1-2, with 8 bases identical to TRBD1. V lost 1 base and J lost 2; bases outside the gene matches: 9. The germline CDR1 and CDR2 sequences are PRHDT and FYEKMQ (reference sequence). The CDR3 runs to 17 residues. CDR3 loop: CASSLDGGQGMNYGYTF. CDR3 DNA sequence: TGTGCCAGCAGCTTAGACGGCGGACAGGGCATGAACTATGGCTACACCTTC.

The J gene is TRBJ1-1, the V gene TRBV5-1; no definite D call. V lost 3 bases, J lost 5 bases, and 14 bases lay in between. This CDR3 has 14 residues. Per the germline V gene, CDR1 is SGHRS and CDR2 is YFSETQ. The CDR3 DNA reads TGCGCCAGCAGCTCAAACGGGGTTAAAACTGAAGCTTTCTTT. Translating it yields CASSSNGVKTEAFF.

J is TRBJ1-1 and V is TRBV20-1; 7 nucleotides line up with TRBD1. Germline V CDR1 and CDR2: DFQATT, SNEGSKA (reference sequence). This CDR3 contains 15 residues. The J segment lost 5 bases and the V segment lost 1 base, leaving 10 bases of the junction unmatched. The CDR3 reads CSARGQTGRQTEAFF. The CDR3, as DNA: TGCAGTGCTAGAGGCCAGACAGGGAGACAAACTGAAGCTTTCTTT.

This clonotype was counted a few times. The rearrangement uses TRBV29-1 and TRBJ1-1; D unclear. This CDR3 is built from 14 residues. CDR1 SQVTM and CDR2 ANQGSEA come from the germline V gene. V dropped 4 bases and J dropped 1 base, with 13 bases sitting between them. Written as DNA, the CDR3 is TGCAGCGTTGTCGCGGGTAGCCAGAACACTGAAGCTTTCTTT. Amino acids: CSVVAGSQNTEAFF.

In its sample, this clonotype was seen a few times. The genes are TRBV5-1 and TRBJ1-4, with a possible D match to TRBD1 (5 bases). The CDR3 spans 15 residues. Germline lookup yields CDR1 SGHRS and CDR2 YFSETQ. Trimming shortened V by 4 bases and J by 3 bases, and 13 bases separated the two germline ends. CDR3 protein: CASSGGGVPNEKLFF. The CDR3 DNA reads as TGCGCCAGCAGCGGCGGGGGGGTACCTAATGAAAAACTGTTTTTT.

In this sample, this clonotype turned up once. The V gene is TRBV9, the J gene TRBJ2-7; unclear D gene. The DNA end lines up better with TRBJ2-5; the J call may be wrong. The CDR3 is 13 amino acids. Germline CDR1 SGDLS, CDR2 YYNGEE. In DNA, the CDR3 is TGTGCCAGCAGTGAAGAGCTCCGGGAGACCCAGTACTTC. Its translation is CASSEELRETQYF.

The table lists this clonotype with a few counts. The J gene is TRBJ1-2, the V gene TRBV9; D perhaps matches TRBD1 (6 bases). Deletions cut 3 bases from V and 6 bases from J, with 15 bases between. CDR3 size: 14 residues. CDR1 is SGDLS, CDR2 YYNGEE, per germline. CDR3 nucleotides: TGTGCCAGCAGCGCGACAGGCGAGTCGGATGGCTACACCTTC. Its protein product is CASSATGESDGYTF.